The following is a TCR beta chain sequence with its context. Antigen specificity is unknown. Researchers made TCR cDNA using 5'RACE template switching, and this step added a universal primer site and UMIs. TCRdb re-called the 5' RACE reads with MiXCR, one entry per CDR3 protein. In the table there are about 170,000 distinct CDR3 sequences, approximately 11% of which are singletons. Trimming stripped 5 bases from V and 0 bases from J, with 11 bases between. Germline V gene sequence: CDR1 LNHNV, CDR2 YYDKDF (reference sequence). The CDR3 is 14 residues long. The sample originates from a study of T cells after yellow fever vaccination. The wider study: Researchers used SMART-Seq v4 Ultra Low Input to prepare fractions that had low cell numbers.

Study results and limitations: Subsequent to the booster, the majority of primary-vaccination clones reappeared (96% CD4, approximately 90% CD8). Overall, a small share of clonotypes was seen in both CD4 and CD8 compartments.

The chain carries TRBV15 and TRBJ2-7; a possible D gene is TRBD2 (5 bases). The source was CD8+ T cells sorted from PBMCs, collected 15 days after the yellow fever booster vaccination. The clonotype originates from a young man who received the YFV17D yellow fever vaccine. The CDR3 protein is CATSETGSSYEQYF. CDR3 nucleotide sequence: TGTGCCACCAGCGAAACGGGGAGCTCCTACGAGCAGTACTTC.